The rows below give T cell receptor beta chains drawn from one sample of a study of cytomegalovirus exposure and HLA in healthy donors. Assay used: immunoSEQ multiplex PCR; TCRdb lists only in-frame clones, some missing. The sample has under 150,000 clones; approximately 85% are singletons. The sequenced sample consisted of PBMCs. Receptor source: a woman aged 25 to 39 in good health and CMV-seropositive. Both conserved end residues are part of each CDR3. Fields, in order: V gene, clone size, J gene, D gene, CDR3 protein, CDR3 DNA. D genes are given only for firm matches. The listing skips clone size in some rows; elsewhere it reads once, few, many or a size class.

V: TRBV9
size: NA
J: TRBJ2-3
D: TRBD2
CDR3: CASSVGASGGSWGSTDTQYF
DNA: TGTGCCAGCAGCGTAGGGGCTAGCGGGGGGAGCTGGGGAAGCACAGATACGCAGTATTTT

V: TRBV5-1
size: NA
J: TRBJ2-2
D: TRBD2
CDR3: CASSLTSEHTGELLF
DNA: TGCGCCAGCAGCTTGACTAGCGAGCACACCGGGGAGCTGCTTTTT

V: TRBV6-4
size: NA
J: TRBJ2-1
D: TRBD2
CDR3: CASSDTSGGAYNEQFF
DNA: TGTGCCAGCAGTGACACTAGCGGGGGGGCCTACAATGAGCAGTTCTTC

V: TRBV28
size: once
J: TRBJ2-5
D: TRBD2
CDR3: CASSPLAEETQYF
DNA: TGTGCCAGCAGTCCGCTAGCGGAGGAGACCCAGTACTTC

V: TRBV4-1
size: NA
J: TRBJ1-5
D: TRBD1
CDR3: CASSQKQGGNQPQHF
DNA: TGCGCCAGCAGCCAAAAACAGGGGGGCAATCAGCCCCAGCATTTT

V: TRBV6-1
size: few
J: TRBJ2-7
D: NA
CDR3: CASSEVSYEQYF
DNA: TGTGCCAGCAGTGAAGTTAGCTACGAGCAGTACTTC

V: TRBV5-6
size: NA
J: TRBJ1-3
D: TRBD1
CDR3: CASSLGQGGNTIYF
DNA: TGTGCCAGCAGCTTGGGACAGGGAGGAAACACCATATATTTT

V: TRBV27
size: NA
J: TRBJ1-1
D: NA
CDR3: CASSWGEGTEAFF
DNA: TGTGCCAGCAGTTGGGGGGAGGGGACTGAAGCTTTCTTT

V: TRBV5-1
size: NA
J: TRBJ1-1
D: NA
CDR3: CASSSPQGLGTEAFF
DNA: TGCGCCAGCAGCTCCCCACAGGGACTAGGCACTGAAGCTTTCTTT

V: TRBV7-9
size: once
J: TRBJ1-1
D: TRBD1
CDR3: CASSFLGQGVTDFEAFF
DNA: TGTGCCAGCAGCTTTCTTGGACAGGGGGTAACCGACTTTGAAGCTTTCTTT

V: TRBV2
size: NA
J: TRBJ2-7
D: TRBD2
CDR3: CASSEEDRPRLARSYEQYF
DNA: TGTGCCAGCAGTGAGGAGGACAGACCGAGACTAGCGCGATCCTACGAGCAGTACTTC

V: TRBV25-1
size: few
J: TRBJ2-6
D: NA
CDR3: CASLETGSSGANVLTF
DNA: TGTGCCAGCTTAGAAACAGGCAGCTCTGGGGCCAACGTCCTGACTTTC

V: TRBV11-2
size: NA
J: TRBJ2-1
D: TRBD1
CDR3: CASSRLRQGGEQFF
DNA: TGTGCCAGCAGCCGCCTCCGACAGGGTGGTGAGCAGTTCTTC

V: TRBV18
size: NA
J: TRBJ1-6
D: NA
CDR3: CASSPPRAGGIPLHF
DNA: TGTGCCAGCTCACCACCGAGGGCAGGTGGGATCCCCCTCCACTTT

V: TRBV19
size: NA
J: TRBJ2-7
D: TRBD2
CDR3: CASTITSGGFYEQYF
DNA: TGTGCCAGTACCATTACTAGCGGGGGATTTTACGAGCAGTACTTC

V: TRBV28
size: NA
J: TRBJ2-1
D: TRBD2
CDR3: CASRAGRNEQFF
DNA: TGTGCCAGCAGAGCCGGGAGGAATGAGCAGTTCTTC

V: TRBV18
size: few
J: TRBJ1-4
D: TRBD1
CDR3: CASSDRTGDEKLFF
DNA: TGTGCCAGCTCGGATCGGACAGGGGACGAAAAACTGTTTTTT

V: TRBV6-4
size: NA
J: TRBJ2-3
D: NA
CDR3: CASSDSGRSTDTQYF
DNA: TGTGCCAGCAGTGACTCTGGCCGCAGCACAGATACGCAGTATTTT

V: TRBV19
size: NA
J: TRBJ1-2
D: TRBD1
CDR3: CASSTDRVGYTF
DNA: TGTGCCAGTAGTACCGACAGGGTCGGCTACACCTTC

V: TRBV30
size: NA
J: TRBJ1-3
D: NA
CDR3: CAWTPLRGNSGNTIYF
DNA: TGTGCCTGGACCCCCTTAAGAGGGAACTCTGGAAACACCATATATTTT

V: TRBV19
size: once
J: TRBJ2-5
D: TRBD2
CDR3: CASSTGLFQETQYF
DNA: TGTGCCAGTAGTACGGGACTATTTCAAGAGACCCAGTACTTC

V: TRBV27
size: NA
J: TRBJ1-6
D: TRBD1
CDR3: CASSLQWTGGSPLHF
DNA: TGTGCCAGCAGTCTCCAGTGGACAGGGGGATCACCCCTCCACTTT

V: TRBV9
size: NA
J: TRBJ2-2
D: NA
CDR3: CASSVRGGFANTGELFF
DNA: TGTGCCAGCAGCGTAAGGGGGGGGTTCGCGAACACCGGGGAGCTGTTTTTT

V: TRBV28
size: NA
J: TRBJ1-1
D: TRBD1
CDR3: CASHTQGAVEPEAFF
DNA: TGTGCCAGTCACACACAGGGGGCTGTGGAGCCTGAAGCTTTCTTT

V: TRBV7-9
size: NA
J: TRBJ2-7
D: NA
CDR3: CASSLAGVYEQYF
DNA: TGTGCCAGCAGCTTAGCGGGAGTCTACGAGCAGTACTTC

V: TRBV5-8
size: NA
J: TRBJ2-5
D: TRBD2
CDR3: CASSLGLAEQETQYF
DNA: TGTGCCAGCAGCTTGGGACTAGCGGAACAAGAGACCCAGTACTTC

V: TRBV5-1
size: NA
J: TRBJ2-1
D: TRBD1
CDR3: CASSIGTGGEQFF
DNA: TGCGCCAGCAGCATCGGGACAGGCGGTGAGCAGTTCTTC

V: TRBV30
size: once
J: TRBJ2-7
D: NA
CDR3: CAWSRTYEQYF
DNA: TGTGCCTGGAGTCGTACCTACGAGCAGTACTTC

V: TRBV9
size: few
J: TRBJ2-2
D: TRBD1
CDR3: CASSDRGNTGELFF
DNA: TGTGCCAGCAGCGACAGGGGAAACACCGGGGAGCTGTTTTTT

V: TRBV2
size: NA
J: TRBJ1-5
D: TRBD1
CDR3: CARGDSGGPQHF
DNA: TGTGCCCGAGGGGACAGCGGGGGTCCCCAGCATTTT

V: TRBV9
size: NA
J: TRBJ2-5
D: TRBD2
CDR3: CASSVGSGGPGETQYF
DNA: TGTGCCAGCAGCGTGGGTAGCGGGGGCCCGGGGGAGACCCAGTACTTC

V: TRBV30
size: NA
J: TRBJ2-7
D: NA
CDR3: CAWNTVRGEQYF
DNA: TGTGCCTGGAATACAGTACGGGGCGAGCAGTACTTC

V: TRBV11-1
size: NA
J: TRBJ1-2
D: TRBD1
CDR3: CASSSRTGEGGYTF
DNA: TGTGCCAGCAGCTCCAGGACAGGGGAGGGAGGCTACACCTTC

V: TRBV30
size: NA
J: TRBJ1-2
D: TRBD1
CDR3: CARSYPGGKGGYTF
DNA: TGTGCCCGCTCATACCCAGGGGGCAAAGGCGGTTACACCTTC

V: TRBV25-1
size: once
J: TRBJ2-1
D: NA
CDR3: CASTGTELGREQFF
DNA: TGTGCCAGCACAGGGACAGAGCTGGGGAGGGAGCAGTTCTTC

V: TRBV5-1
size: NA
J: TRBJ2-3
D: TRBD1
CDR3: CASRVGGTASDTQYF
DNA: TGCGCCAGCAGGGTTGGTGGGACAGCATCAGATACGCAGTATTTT

V: TRBV12-2
size: NA
J: TRBJ2-1
D: NA
CDR3: CASRSGLADHNEQFF
DNA: TGTGCAAGTCGCTCAGGACTAGCGGATCACAATGAGCAGTTCTTC

V: TRBV5-6
size: NA
J: TRBJ2-7
D: TRBD1
CDR3: CASSWGDRAGYEQYF
DNA: TGTGCCAGCAGCTGGGGGGACAGGGCGGGGTACGAGCAGTACTTC

V: TRBV29-1
size: NA
J: TRBJ2-1
D: NA
CDR3: CSVGYRVAYNEQFF
DNA: TGCAGCGTTGGTTACAGGGTAGCCTACAATGAGCAGTTCTTC

V: TRBV2
size: once
J: TRBJ2-7
D: TRBD1
CDR3: CAIRGTGSPEQYF
DNA: TGTGCCATCAGAGGGACAGGGAGTCCCGAGCAGTACTTC

V: TRBV28
size: NA
J: TRBJ2-5
D: NA
CDR3: CASRPDLSVETQYF
DNA: TGTGCCAGCAGACCTGACTTGTCCGTTGAGACCCAGTACTTC

V: TRBV6-4
size: NA
J: TRBJ2-1
D: NA
CDR3: CASSRYGGNEQFF
DNA: TGTGCCAGCAGTAGGTACGGCGGCAATGAGCAGTTCTTC

V: TRBV30
size: NA
J: TRBJ1-5
D: NA
CDR3: CAWEGGGGQPQHF
DNA: TGTGCCTGGGAGGGAGGGGGAGGTCAGCCCCAGCATTTT

V: TRBV25-1
size: NA
J: TRBJ2-7
D: NA
CDR3: CASKPDPGYEQYF
DNA: TGTGCCAGCAAACCTGACCCGGGCTACGAGCAGTACTTC

V: TRBV30
size: NA
J: TRBJ1-1
D: NA
CDR3: CAWSAAMNTEAFF
DNA: TGTGCCTGGAGCGCGGCGATGAACACTGAAGCTTTCTTT

V: TRBV30
size: NA
J: TRBJ2-7
D: NA
CDR3: CAWGEVHEQYF
DNA: TGTGCCTGGGGGGAGGTCCACGAGCAGTACTTC

V: TRBV14
size: NA
J: TRBJ2-2
D: TRBD2
CDR3: CASSHSGRAVTGELFF
DNA: TGTGCCAGCAGTCATAGCGGGAGGGCCGTGACCGGGGAGCTGTTTTTT

V: TRBV4-2
size: NA
J: TRBJ1-2
D: NA
CDR3: CASSQESQNYGYTF
DNA: TGTGCCAGCAGCCAAGAAAGTCAGAACTATGGCTACACCTTC

V: TRBV27
size: NA
J: TRBJ2-2
D: TRBD1
CDR3: CASSSTGQGYGELFF
DNA: TGTGCCAGCAGTTCCACGGGACAGGGCTACGGGGAGCTGTTTTTT

V: TRBV6-1
size: NA
J: TRBJ1-4
D: TRBD1
CDR3: CASRVTGASNEKLFF
DNA: TGTGCCAGCAGAGTTACAGGGGCCTCAAATGAAAAACTGTTTTTT

V: TRBV6-5
size: few
J: TRBJ1-2
D: NA
CDR3: CASSYSAGSIYGYTF
DNA: TGTGCCAGCAGTTACTCTGCAGGGTCTATCTATGGCTACACCTTC

V: TRBV27
size: few
J: TRBJ2-1
D: NA
CDR3: CASSLYWSSYNEQFF
DNA: TGTGCCAGCAGTTTATACTGGTCCTCCTACAATGAGCAGTTCTTC

V: TRBV27
size: NA
J: TRBJ2-7
D: TRBD2
CDR3: CASSRSGRAFEQYF
DNA: TGTGCCAGCAGTCGAAGCGGGAGGGCCTTCGAGCAGTACTTC

V: TRBV6-5
size: NA
J: TRBJ2-2
D: NA
CDR3: CASSYSFSMSMELFF
DNA: TGTGCCAGCAGTTACTCGTTTAGCATGTCTATGGAGCTGTTTTTT

V: TRBV28
size: NA
J: TRBJ2-4
D: TRBD1
CDR3: CASSAGTARGIQYF
DNA: TGTGCCAGCAGTGCCGGGACAGCAAGGGGGATTCAGTACTTC